The clone carrying this T cell receptor beta chain appeared once. This entry belongs to a study of blood T cell repertoires in COVID-19. Germline V lookup: CDR1 GTSNPN, CDR2 SVGIG (reference sequence). Germline trimming cut 4 bases from V and 4 bases from J; bases unmatched to any gene: 8. This CDR3 comprises 15 residues. The method was immunoSEQ multiplex PCR; TCRdb's version includes in-frame clones alone and lacks a portion of them. The table has a few hundred thousand clones, 88% seen once. The sequence was collected from a woman in her 30s who had recovered from COVID-19. The chain couples TRBV30 to TRBJ2-2; 8 bases map to TRBD1. The source material was peripheral blood. The CDR3, as DNA: TGTGCCTGGAACTCGGAGACAGGGGCCACCGGGGAGCTGTTTTTT. The encoded protein is CAWNSETGATGELFF. Filled out from reference TRBV30 and TRBJ2-2, the complete variable domain reads SQTIHQWPATLVQPVGSPLSLECTVEGTSNPNLYWYRQAAGRGLQLLFYSVGIGQISSEVPQNLSASRPQDRQFILSSKKLLLSDSGFYLCAWNSETGATGELFFGEGSRLTVL.